Detailed here is one T cell receptor (beta chain). The target antigen is unknown. The sample comes from a study of shared clonotypes between healthy human individuals. The protocol was immunoSEQ multiplex PCR, while the TCRdb copy is restricted to in-frame clones and leaves out a portion. The table includes about 1.1 million clones, approximately 75% detected once. The CDR3 contains 16 residues. The ends lost 4 bases at V and 5 bases at J; junction bases unmatched: 10. The germline V gene encodes CDR1 MNHEY and CDR2 SVGAGI. The study separated CD4+ cells into CD45RA+ naive and CD45RA-negative memory subsets. Findings and limits, study-wide: Non-shared clonotypes were found to have lower generation probabilities than the clonotypes that were shared by all four of the sorted-subset donors. Despite large depth, sorted-subset datasets appeared incompletely sequenced.

J is TRBJ2-5 and V is TRBV6-5, with 10 bases aligning to TRBD2. This TCR was sampled from a man aged 18 to 35 in good health. Some clones in this sample may be carry-over from other donors' samples. The sample taken for sequencing was memory CD4+ T cells from PBMCs. The sample's subset: CD45RA-negative fraction. The CDR3 sequence is CASSWGASGGQETQYF. Written as DNA, the CDR3 is TGTGCCAGCAGTTGGGGGGCTAGCGGGGGCCAGGAGACCCAGTACTTC.